This T cell receptor beta chain was documented in a study of CD8+ T cells in alopecia areata. Overall study context: After 6 to 18 months of tofacitinib, follow-up continued 6 months off drug. Notes on the study in general: More clonal than normal scalp was lesional scalp, particularly alopecia totalis/universalis. Normal-skin resident alphabeta T cells also appear among scalp sample sequences.

Researchers took lesional scalp punch biopsies and peripheral blood from people who were alopecia areata patients. The sample holds a few counts of this clone. Its antigen is unidentified. V was shortened by 0 bases and J by 5 bases, with 6 bases between the two germline ends. Germline-derived CDR1 and CDR2 are LGHNA and YNFKEQ. This CDR3 contains 13 residues. Reverse transcribed after extraction, RNA yielded cDNA as the sequencing template. Profiled with immunoSEQ multiplex PCR; TCRdb holds only in-frame clones, not every one. The sample lists approximately 12,000 clones, approximately 65% occurring once.

The receptor's source is a human donor with alopecia areata. The chain couples TRBV4-2 to TRBJ2-3; D call uncertain. Sequenced input: skin. The CDR3: CASSQDEVDTQYF. CDR3 DNA: TGTGCCAGCAGCCAAGATGAGGTAGATACGCAGTATTTT.